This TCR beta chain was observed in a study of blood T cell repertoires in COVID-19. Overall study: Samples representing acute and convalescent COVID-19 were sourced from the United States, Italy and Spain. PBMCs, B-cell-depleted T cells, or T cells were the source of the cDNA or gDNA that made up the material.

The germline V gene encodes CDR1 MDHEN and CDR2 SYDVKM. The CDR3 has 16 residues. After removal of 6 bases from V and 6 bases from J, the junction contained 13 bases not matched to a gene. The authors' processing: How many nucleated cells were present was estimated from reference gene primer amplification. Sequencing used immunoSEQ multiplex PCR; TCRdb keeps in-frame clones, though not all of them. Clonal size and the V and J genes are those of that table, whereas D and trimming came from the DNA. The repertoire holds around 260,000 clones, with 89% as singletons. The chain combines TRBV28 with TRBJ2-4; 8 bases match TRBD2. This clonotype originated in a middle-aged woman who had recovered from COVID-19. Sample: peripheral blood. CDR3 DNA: TGTGCCAGCAGCCCCGCTCGGACTAGCTCTAGAAACATTCAGTACTTC. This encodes CASSPARTSSRNIQYF.